The T cell receptor (beta chain) under discussion was sequenced for a study of T-cell reconstitution after alpha-beta-depleted transplantation in children. As for this clonotype: Its antigen is not known.

Whole-study results and caveats: TCRbeta diversity was high at day 60 in some patients (a result of surviving recipient T cells and thymic progenitors). It was reported that alpha-beta T cells came from several hundred expanded graft clones (about two months after transplant).

Unique molecular identifiers tagged the TCRbeta library. One entry per CDR3 protein results from TCRdb running MiXCR on the PCR reads. The table shows tens of thousands of distinct CDR3 sequences, with less than 15% occurring only once. Germline V gives CDR1 DFQATT, CDR2 SNEGSKA (reference sequence). The CDR3 extends over 15 amino acids. The germline V and J ends were trimmed by 6 bases and 2 bases, with 18 bases remaining between them. The material sequenced was PBMCs, mostly from graft donor cells, taken 180 days after TCRalphabeta/CD19-depleted stem cell transplant. This sequence originates from a male patient between 2 and 9 years old who had a stem cell transplant for acute lymphoblastic leukemia, so the T cells may come from the graft donor. V usage is TRBV20-1 and J usage is TRBJ2-3; TRBD1 or TRBD2 may be the D gene (5 bases each). The CDR3 coding sequence is TGCAGTGCCCCAAAAGGGGTGGGGGACACAGATACGCAGTATTTT. Encoded protein: CSAPKGVGDTDTQYF.